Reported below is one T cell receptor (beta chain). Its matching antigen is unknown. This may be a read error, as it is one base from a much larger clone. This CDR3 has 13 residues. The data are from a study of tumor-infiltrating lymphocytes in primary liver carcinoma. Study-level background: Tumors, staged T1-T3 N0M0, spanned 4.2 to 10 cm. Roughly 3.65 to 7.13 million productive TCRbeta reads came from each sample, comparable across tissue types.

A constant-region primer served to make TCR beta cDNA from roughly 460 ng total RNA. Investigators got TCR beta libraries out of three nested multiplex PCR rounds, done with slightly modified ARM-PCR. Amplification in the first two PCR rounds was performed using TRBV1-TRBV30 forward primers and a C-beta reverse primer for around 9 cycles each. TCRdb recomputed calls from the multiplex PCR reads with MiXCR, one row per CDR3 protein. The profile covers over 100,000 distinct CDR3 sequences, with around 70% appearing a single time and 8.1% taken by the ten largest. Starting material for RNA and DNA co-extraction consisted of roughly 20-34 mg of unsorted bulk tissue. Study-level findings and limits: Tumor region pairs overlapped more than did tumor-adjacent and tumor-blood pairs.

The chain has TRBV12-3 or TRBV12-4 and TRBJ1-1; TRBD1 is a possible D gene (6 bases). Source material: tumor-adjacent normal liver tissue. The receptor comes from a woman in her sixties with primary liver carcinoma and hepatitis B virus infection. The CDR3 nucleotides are TGTACCAGCAGAAGGACAGAGAGCACTGAAGCTTTCTTT. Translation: CTSRRTESTEAFF.